This passage covers 8 T cell receptor beta chains from one sample sequenced in a study of PD-1 blockade in mismatch repair-deficient tumors. Generated by immunoSEQ multiplex PCR, the TCRdb table keeps only in-frame clones and is missing some. Of approximately 120,000 clones listed, 86% are singletons. This specimen was peripheral blood, taken 44 weeks after starting pembrolizumab. All receptors derive from an adult with mismatch repair-deficient cancer.

The rearrangement links TRBV11-2 to TRBJ2-5; 8 bases map to TRBD1. V lost 5 bases, J lost 2 bases, and 13 bases stayed unmatched. The CDR3 totals 17 residues. Germline V gene sequence: CDR1 SGHAT, CDR2 FQNNGV. The CDR3 coding sequence is TGTGCCAGCAGCAACGGACAGGGTGGTTCTTTGCAAGAGACCCAGTACTTC. Encoded protein: CASSNGQGGSLQETQYF.

V is TRBV27 and J is TRBJ2-5; D gene uncertain. Trimming pared 4 bases from V and 4 bases from J, leaving 16 bases between. The CDR3 extends over 15 amino acids. CDR1 is MNHEY, CDR2 SMNVEV, per germline (reference sequence). CDR3 nucleotide sequence: TGTGCCAGCAGTTCCCCCGGCCTAAAGGGAGAGACCCAGTACTTC. Translation gives CASSSPGLKGETQYF.

The chain joins TRBV7-2 to TRBJ2-7; D remains unclear. Germline V lookup: CDR1 SGHTA, CDR2 FQGNSA. This CDR3 has 16 amino acids. V lost 0 bases to trimming and J lost 2 bases, with 14 bases between them. The CDR3 region is CASSLAIPGVTYEQYF. CDR3 nucleotide sequence: TGTGCCAGCAGCTTAGCGATTCCTGGGGTTACCTACGAGCAGTACTTC.

This clone was seen a handful of times. The V call is TRBV28, the J call TRBJ2-2, with D possibly being TRBD2 (6 bases). V was trimmed by 3 bases and J by 0 bases, leaving 8 bases between them. The CDR3 covers 15 residues. The germline gives CDR1 MDHEN, CDR2 SYDVKM. CDR3 loop: CASSLGGANTGELFF. The CDR3 DNA reads TGTGCCAGCAGTTTGGGAGGAGCGAACACCGGGGAGCTGTTTTTT.

The gene calls are TRBV4-1 and TRBJ2-3; 9 bases agree with TRBD1. Trimming took 0 bases from V and 2 from J; bases not matched to a gene: 3. The germline V gene has CDR1 MGHRA and CDR2 YSYEKL. The CDR3 loop spans 16 amino acids. The CDR3, as DNA: TGCGCCAGCAGCCAAGAACAGGGGGCCTTCACAGATACGCAGTATTTT. It codes for CASSQEQGAFTDTQYF.

The genes are TRBV10-3 and TRBJ2-1, with 8 positions matching TRBD1. The CDR3 has 14 amino acids. V lost 3 bases to trimming and J lost 9 bases; unmatched junction nucleotides: 7. Germline values: CDR1 ENHRY, CDR2 SYGVKD. The CDR3 DNA reads as TGTGCCATCAGTGATACGGACAGGGTGGGTGAGCAGTTCTTC. This encodes CAISDTDRVGEQFF.

The V gene is TRBV27, the J gene TRBJ2-2; 7 positions agree with TRBD2. V lost 5 bases to trimming and J lost 4 bases; unmatched junction nucleotides: 4. The CDR3 spans 14 residues. Germline values: CDR1 MNHEY, CDR2 SMNVEV (reference sequence). The CDR3: CASSLRTSTGELFF. CDR3 nucleotide sequence: TGTGCCAGCAGTCTCCGGACTAGCACCGGGGAGCTGTTTTTT.

The chain employs TRBV28 and TRBJ2-7; 10 bases agree with TRBD1. With 2 bases clipped from V and 4 bases from J, the junction kept 2 bases outside the gene matches. Germline V CDR1 and CDR2: MDHEN, SYDVKM. The CDR3 consists of 14 residues. In DNA form, the CDR3 reads TGTGCCAGCAGTTTAAGGACAGGGGGTTACGAGCAGTACTTC. Protein product: CASSLRTGGYEQYF.